The clone carrying this TCR beta chain occurred a few times. Antigen unknown. Separate cDNA molecules received unique molecular identifiers, which the library attached to them. TCRdb reanalysed the RACE reads using MiXCR and keeps one entry per CDR3 protein. The data show around 99,000 distinct CDR3 sequences, approximately 11% seen once. Trimming shortened V by 6 bases and J by 13 bases, and 10 bases separated the two germline ends. CDR1 is SNHLY and CDR2 is FYNNEI in the germline V gene. CDR3 length: 11 amino acids. Time point: patch test 2, 6 weeks after DPC sensitization. Treatment meaning: therapeutic diphenylcyclopropenone sensitization with weekly scalp DPC. Prior to each patch test being applied, blood was drawn. This sample stems from a study of human T cells and chemical hapten exposure. The overall study: Patients having alopecia areata, totalis or universalis were mostly female. Study findings and constraints: Sensitizing to DPC left TCRs with a frequency above 1 in 1000 unaltered.

The sample consisted of whole blood, taken in connection with sensitization to the hapten diphenylcyclopropenone (DPC). This chain joins TRBV2 and TRBJ1-6, with D uncertain. This receptor was identified in a man in his forties with alopecia areata. Some clones in this sample may be carry-over from other donors' samples. The DNA of the CDR3 is TGTGCCAGCAGCGACCCCTCGCCCCTCCACTTT. Translated: CASSDPSPLHF.